This T cell receptor (beta chain) was retrieved from a study of blood T cell repertoires in COVID-19. Looking at the study overall: T cells, B-cell-depleted T cells, or PBMCs supplied cDNA or gDNA.

The participants were between roughly 18 and 89 years old and came from roughly 25 US areas. Before being deemed recovered, Cohort 3 donors had two negative PCRs, clearance, or symptom resolution. Original analysis: Amplifying reference gene primers gave estimates of nucleated cell counts. Sequenced by immunoSEQ multiplex PCR; TCRdb stores in-frame clones only, minus some. V and J calls and clone size are given by that table; D and trimming were obtained from the DNA. The table lists about 120,000 clones, 84% of them singletons. Trimming removed 5 bases from V and 0 bases from J, with 14 bases in between. The length of the CDR3 is 17 residues. The germline CDR1 and CDR2 sequences are MDHEN and SYDVKM.

The sequenced sample consisted of PBMCs or T cells enriched from blood (not recorded which). The chain uses TRBV28 and TRBJ1-6; D is unclear. The clonotype was recovered from a woman aged 30 to 39 who had recovered from COVID-19. The CDR3 DNA sequence: TGTGCCAGCAGTCGCGGGGAGGTCAGCTCCTATAATTCACCCCTCCACTTT. This codes for CASSRGEVSSYNSPLHF.